Below, 4 T cell receptor beta chains from the same sample are listed, as sequenced in a study of T cell responses to AZD1222 COVID-19 vaccine. The repertoire was sequenced with immunoSEQ multiplex PCR; TCRdb's copy has only in-frame clones and lacks some. The sample consists of around 150,000 clones, about 92% of them appearing once. This material consisted of peripheral blood, taken 28 days after the second AZD1222 dose. These receptors were collected from an adult who received the AZD1222 COVID-19 vaccine.

This sequence joins TRBV3-1 (or the pseudogene TRBV3-2) and TRBJ1-5; no clear D gene. Germline assignment: CDR1 LGHDT and CDR2 YNNKEL (reference sequence). CDR3 length: 14 residues. V dropped 4 bases and J dropped 0 bases, with 7 bases sitting between them. Written as DNA, the CDR3 is TGTGCCAGCAGCCCGGGAAGTAGCAATCAGCCCCAGCATTTT. Residues: CASSPGSSNQPQHF.

The rearrangement links TRBV18 to TRBJ2-7; no definite D call. The CDR3 has 13 amino acids. Germline V gene data show CDR1 as KGHSH and CDR2 as LQKENI. Deletions cut 2 bases from V and 3 bases from J, with 8 bases between. The CDR3 DNA reads as TGTGCCAGCTCACCAAAGGGCTACTACGAGCAGTACTTC. Amino acids: CASSPKGYYEQYF.

V is TRBV24-1 and J is TRBJ1-5; D possibly corresponds to TRBD1 (5 bases). The CDR3 is 13 amino acids. Trimming took 4 bases from V and 5 from J, leaving 8 bases between them. Germline-derived CDR1 and CDR2 are KGHDR and SFDVKD. CDR3 protein: CATSERQHQPQHF. CDR3 nucleotides: TGTGCCACCAGTGAACGACAGCATCAGCCCCAGCATTTT.

The chain joins TRBV4-1 to TRBJ2-3; D not certain. V lost 1 base and J 4 bases, leaving 6 bases between the germline ends. CDR3 length equals 13 residues. Germline loops: CDR1 MGHRA, CDR2 YSYEKL. This CDR3 reads CASSQGTADTQYF. CDR3 sequence (DNA): TGCGCCAGCAGCCAAGGAACTGCAGATACGCAGTATTTT.